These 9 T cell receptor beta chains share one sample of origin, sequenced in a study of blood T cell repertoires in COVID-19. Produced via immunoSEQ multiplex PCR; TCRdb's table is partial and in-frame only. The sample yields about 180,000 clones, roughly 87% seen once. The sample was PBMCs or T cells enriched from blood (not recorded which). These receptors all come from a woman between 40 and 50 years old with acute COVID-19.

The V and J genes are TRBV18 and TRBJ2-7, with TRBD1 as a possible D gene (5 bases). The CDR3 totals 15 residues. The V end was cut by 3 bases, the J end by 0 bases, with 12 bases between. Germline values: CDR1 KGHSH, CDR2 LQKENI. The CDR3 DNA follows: TGTGCCAGCTCACCCCGAGACAGTAACTCCTACGAGCAGTACTTC. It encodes CASSPRDSNSYEQYF.

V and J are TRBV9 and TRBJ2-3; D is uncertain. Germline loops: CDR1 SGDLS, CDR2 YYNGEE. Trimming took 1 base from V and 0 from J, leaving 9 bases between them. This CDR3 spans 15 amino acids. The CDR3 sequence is CASSVSQWSTDTQYF. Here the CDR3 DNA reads TGTGCCAGCAGCGTATCCCAGTGGAGCACAGATACGCAGTATTTT.

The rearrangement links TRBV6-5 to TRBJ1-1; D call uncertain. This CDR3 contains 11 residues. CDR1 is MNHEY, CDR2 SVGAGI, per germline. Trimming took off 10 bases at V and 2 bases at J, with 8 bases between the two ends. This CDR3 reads CATDRNTEAFF. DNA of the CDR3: TGTGCCACCGATAGAAACACTGAAGCTTTCTTT.

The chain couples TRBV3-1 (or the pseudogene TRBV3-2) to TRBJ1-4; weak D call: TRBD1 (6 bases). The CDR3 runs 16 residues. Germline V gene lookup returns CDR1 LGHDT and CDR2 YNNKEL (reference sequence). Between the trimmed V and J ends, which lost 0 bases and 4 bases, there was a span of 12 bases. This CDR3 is CASSQEQGNYNEKLFF. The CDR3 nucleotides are TGTGCCAGCAGCCAAGAACAGGGAAATTATAATGAAAAACTGTTTTTT.

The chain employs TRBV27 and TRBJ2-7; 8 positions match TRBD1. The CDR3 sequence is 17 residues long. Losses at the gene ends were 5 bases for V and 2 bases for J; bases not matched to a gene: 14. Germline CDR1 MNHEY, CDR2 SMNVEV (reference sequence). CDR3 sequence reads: CASSTRSPGQVPYEQYF. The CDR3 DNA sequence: TGTGCCAGCAGTACACGTTCGCCGGGACAGGTACCCTACGAGCAGTACTTC.

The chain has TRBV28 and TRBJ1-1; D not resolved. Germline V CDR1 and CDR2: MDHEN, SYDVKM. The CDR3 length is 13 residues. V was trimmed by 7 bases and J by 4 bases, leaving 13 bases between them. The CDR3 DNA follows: TGTGCCAGCACCAATCTGTACACCACTGAAGCTTTCTTT. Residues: CASTNLYTTEAFF.

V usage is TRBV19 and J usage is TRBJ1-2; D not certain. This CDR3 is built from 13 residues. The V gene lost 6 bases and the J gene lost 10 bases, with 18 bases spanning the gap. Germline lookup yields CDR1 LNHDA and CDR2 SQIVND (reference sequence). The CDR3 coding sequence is TGTGCCAGTAGGTCTGGCGGGGAAAGTCACTACACCTTC. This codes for CASRSGGESHYTF.

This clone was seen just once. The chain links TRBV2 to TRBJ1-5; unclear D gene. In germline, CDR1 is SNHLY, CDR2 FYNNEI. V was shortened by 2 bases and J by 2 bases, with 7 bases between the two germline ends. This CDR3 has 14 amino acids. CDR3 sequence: CASSEIGGNQPQHF. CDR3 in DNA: TGTGCCAGCAGTGAAATCGGGGGCAATCAGCCCCAGCATTTT.

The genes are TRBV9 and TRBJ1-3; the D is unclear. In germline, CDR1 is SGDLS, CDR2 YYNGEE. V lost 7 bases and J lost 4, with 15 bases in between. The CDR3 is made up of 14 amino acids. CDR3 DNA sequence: TGTGCCAGCCGTAAAGGGTCGGGAGGAAACACCATATATTTT. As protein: CASRKGSGGNTIYF.